In its sample, the clone carrying this T cell receptor beta chain was seen many times. Clones were read by immunoSEQ multiplex PCR, and TCRdb kept only the in-frame ones, dropping some. The sample has around 300,000 clones, around 90% seen once. This record comes from a study of blood T cell repertoires in COVID-19. The germline CDR1 and CDR2 sequences are MNHNS and SASEGT. V gave up 2 bases and J gave up 2 bases; unmatched junction bases: 1. CDR3 length equals 14 residues. V is TRBV6-1 and J is TRBJ2-5; 8 bases match TRBD1. The sequenced material came from PBMCs or T cells enriched from blood (not recorded which). This clonotype originated in a young woman with acute COVID-19. The CDR3 DNA reads TGTGCCAGCAGTGAACAGGGGGCGCAAGAGACCCAGTACTTC. The encoded protein is CASSEQGAQETQYF.